The 8 T cell receptor beta chains in this list originate from one sample, sequenced in a study of shared clonotypes between healthy human individuals. Profiling relied on immunoSEQ multiplex PCR, and the TCRdb table lists in-frame clones only, not all of them. This table has around 2.1 million clones, about 92% appearing once. The naive CD8 subset, CD45RO-negative cells positively selected for CCR7, excluded terminally differentiated effector memory CD45RA+ cells. Sequencing was done on a sample of naive CD8+ T cells from PBMCs. Receptors were obtained from a man younger than 35 in good health. Some clones in this sample may be carry-over from other donors' samples.

V is TRBV29-1 and J is TRBJ2-3, with D maybe TRBD2 (5 bases). V was cut by 4 bases and J by 3 bases, with 14 bases left in between. Germline loops: CDR1 SQVTM, CDR2 ANQGSEA. CDR3 size: 14 residues. The CDR3 loop reads CSVVKGVGTDTQYF. CDR3 nucleotides: TGCAGCGTTGTTAAGGGAGTTGGTACAGATACGCAGTATTTT.

The chain joins TRBV30 to TRBJ2-5; D uncertain. This CDR3 comprises 15 residues. CDR1 GTSNPN and CDR2 SVGIG come from the germline V gene (reference sequence). Trimming left V 3 bases short and J 5 bases short, with 19 bases between. Here the CDR3 reads CAWRAWTQVLETQYF. DNA of the CDR3: TGTGCCTGGAGAGCCTGGACGCAAGTTCTGGAGACCCAGTACTTC. The full variable domain, completed using reference TRBV30 and TRBJ2-5, is SQTIHQWPATLVQPVGSPLSLECTVEGTSNPNLYWYRQAAGRGLQLLFYSVGIGQISSEVPQNLSASRPQDRQFILSSKKLLLSDSGFYLCAWRAWTQVLETQYFGPGTRLLVL.

This chain links TRBV27 with TRBJ2-3; D may match TRBD1 or TRBD2 (5 bases each). Trimming removed 6 bases at V and 2 bases at J, with 12 bases between. Germline V lookup: CDR1 MNHEY, CDR2 SMNVEV (reference sequence). The CDR3 consists of 14 residues. CDR3 in amino acids: CASRLWGNTDTQYF. For the CDR3, the DNA is TGTGCCAGCAGATTGTGGGGGAACACAGATACGCAGTATTTT.

This clone was recorded once. V and J are TRBV11-2 and TRBJ2-1; D not resolved. The CDR3 runs 15 residues. Trimming shortened V by 6 bases and J by 2 bases, and 14 bases separated the two germline ends. Per the germline V gene, CDR1 is SGHAT and CDR2 is FQNNGV. CDR3 protein: CASSPSSTTYNEQFF. The CDR3 DNA sequence: TGTGCCAGCAGTCCCTCGAGCACGACCTACAATGAGCAGTTCTTC.

The chain joins TRBV19 to TRBJ1-1; D call uncertain. Germline V CDR1 and CDR2: LNHDA, SQIVND (reference sequence). Trimming shortened V by 7 bases and J by 1 base, and 10 bases separated the two germline ends. The CDR3 covers 13 residues. This CDR3 reads CASIDTPNTEAFF. CDR3 in DNA: TGTGCCAGTATCGACACCCCGAACACTGAAGCTTTCTTT.

The gene calls are TRBV7-6 and TRBJ2-3, with 9 bases matching TRBD1. CDR3 length: 16 residues. The germline V gene has CDR1 SGHVS and CDR2 FNYEAQ. V shed 5 bases, J shed 4 bases, and the junction held 10 bases outside the gene matches. CDR3 DNA: TGTGCCAGCAGCCCACCCCGGGACAGGGTCCCAGATACGCAGTATTTT. This encodes CASSPPRDRVPDTQYF.

The DNA for the CDR3 is TGTGCCAGCAGCTTGCCCGTGGGCATGGGGGATGTCGGGGAGCTGTTTTTT. This sequence encodes CASSLPVGMGDVGELFF. The rearrangement joins TRBV5-5 to TRBJ2-2; possibly TRBD1 or TRBD2 for D (5 bases each). Trimming left V 1 base short and J 7 bases short, with 20 bases between. This CDR3 spans 17 amino acids. CDR1 is SGHKS, CDR2 YYEKEE, per germline (reference sequence). Filled out from reference TRBV5-5 and TRBJ2-2, the complete variable domain reads DAGVTQSPTHLIKTRGQQVTLRCSPISGHKSVSWYQQVLGQGPQFIFQYYEKEERGRGNFPDRFSARQFPNYSSELNVNALLLGDSALYLCASSLPVGMGDVGELFFGEGSRLTVL.

The V and J genes are TRBV6-5 and TRBJ2-1; possibly TRBD2 for D (5 bases). Trimming stripped 0 bases from V and 4 bases from J, with 10 bases between. Per germline, CDR1 MNHEY and CDR2 SVGAGI. CDR3 length: 15 amino acids. CDR3 bases: TGTGCCAGCAGTTACTCCGGGGAAATGTACAATGAGCAGTTCTTC. Translation gives CASSYSGEMYNEQFF.